The 21 T cell receptor beta chains reported below all come from one sample, sequenced in a study of T cells in tuberculosis. Noted time point: new active TB diagnosis, blood taken before or within 7 days of starting treatment. Produced via immunoSEQ multiplex PCR; TCRdb's table is partial and in-frame only. The table lists tens of thousands of clones, 70% to 90% of them singletons, with more than 13% in the top ten. The source material was PBMCs, sampled at tuberculosis diagnosis. The receptors come from an adult with tuberculosis.

This CDR3 reads CATSGGSRYEQYF. In DNA form, the CDR3 reads TGTGCCACCTCAGGGGGCAGCCGTTACGAGCAGTACTTC. The chain employs TRBV19 and TRBJ2-7, with TRBD1 identical over 8 bases. This CDR3 spans 13 amino acids. After removal of 10 bases from V and 4 bases from J, the junction contained 9 bases not matched to a gene. CDR1 LNHDA and CDR2 SQIVND come from the germline V gene (reference sequence).

This clone was counted a single time. This chain uses TRBV5-1 with TRBJ2-1; D is perhaps TRBD2 (5 bases). CDR3 length: 14 residues. Trimming pared 7 bases from V and 0 bases from J, leaving 11 bases between. Germline V gene lookup returns CDR1 SGHRS and CDR2 YFSETQ. This CDR3 reads CASEPGYSYNEQFF. The CDR3 bases are TGCGCCAGCGAACCGGGATACTCCTACAATGAGCAGTTCTTC.

This clone was picked up one time. The genes are TRBV7-3 and TRBJ1-2, with 10 nucleotides matching TRBD1. There are 14 residues in the CDR3. V was clipped by 5 bases and J by 4 bases; unmatched bases: 4. CDR1 and CDR2 (germline): SGHTA, FQGTGA. The CDR3 loop reads CASSQGTGVYGYTF. Written as DNA, the CDR3 is TGTGCCAGCAGCCAAGGGACAGGGGTCTATGGCTACACCTTC.

The rearrangement uses TRBV13 and TRBJ2-3, with 9 bases matching TRBD1. CDR1 and CDR2 from the germline V gene are PRHDT and FYEKMQ (reference sequence). The J segment lost 1 base and the V segment lost 5 bases, leaving 4 bases of the junction unmatched. The length of the CDR3 is 15 residues. The CDR3 nucleotides read TGTGCCAGCAGCGGACAGGGGAAGGGCACAGATACGCAGTATTTT. It specifies CASSGQGKGTDTQYF.

The chain combines TRBV9 with TRBJ1-1; D uncertain. The CDR3 is 14 amino acids. Deletions cut 0 bases from V and 3 bases from J, with 9 bases between. Germline V CDR1 and CDR2: SGDLS, YYNGEE. The CDR3 nucleotides read TGTGCCAGCAGCGTAGTGCGTGGTGACACTGAAGCTTTCTTT. Its translation is CASSVVRGDTEAFF.

V is TRBV28 and J is TRBJ2-4, with D perhaps matching TRBD2 (6 bases). V gave up 3 bases and J gave up 9 bases, with 15 bases separating them. The CDR3 spans 14 residues. The germline V gene has CDR1 MDHEN and CDR2 SYDVKM. CDR3 nucleotide sequence: TGTGCCAGCAGTTTCGGAGGGGCAGCGAGCATTCAGTACTTC. Encoded protein: CASSFGGAASIQYF.

As DNA, the CDR3 is TGTGCCAGCAGCTTGTACAGGGGCAACGAGCAGTACTTC. Translated: CASSLYRGNEQYF. The chain recombines TRBV5-8 with TRBJ2-7, with 7 bases fitting TRBD1. The CDR3 extends over 13 amino acids. Trimming removed 1 base from V and 5 bases from J; junction bases left unmatched: 3. Per germline, CDR1 SGHTS and CDR2 YDEGEE.

J is TRBJ1-5 and V is TRBV5-8; 8 positions match TRBD1. The CDR3 length is 18 residues. Looked up from germline, CDR1 is SGHTS and CDR2 is YDEGEE. Trimming at V came to 3 bases and at J to 1 base, leaving 12 bases not matched to a gene. In DNA, the CDR3 is TGTGCCAGCAGCTCGGGACAGGTAGGGATTGGAAGCAATCAGCCCCAGCATTTT. As protein: CASSSGQVGIGSNQPQHF.

A single count supports this clone. V gene TRBV28 combines with J gene TRBJ2-1, with TRBD2 matching 7 bases. The germline V gene has CDR1 MDHEN and CDR2 SYDVKM. CDR3 size: 14 residues. Losses at the gene ends were 4 bases for V and 8 bases for J; bases not matched to a gene: 8. CDR3 region: CASSSPLGGDEQFF. The CDR3 DNA reads as TGTGCCAGCAGTTCACCCTTGGGGGGGGATGAGCAGTTCTTC.

This rearrangement joins TRBV18 to TRBJ2-1; TRBD1 matches 7 bases. Germline V CDR1 and CDR2: KGHSH, LQKENI. V gave up 7 bases and J gave up 1 base; unmatched junction bases: 7. This CDR3 has 15 amino acids. The CDR3 is CASLPGTASYNEQFF. In DNA form, the CDR3 reads TGTGCCAGCTTACCCGGGACAGCTTCCTACAATGAGCAGTTCTTC.

The chain links TRBV5-4 to TRBJ2-1, with 7 bases identical to TRBD1. The CDR3 loop spans 16 amino acids. Per the germline V gene, CDR1 is SGHNT and CDR2 is YYREEE (reference sequence). The V gene end was trimmed by 4 bases and the J gene end by 4 bases; junction bases not matched to a gene: 11. The CDR3 nucleotides read TGTGCCAGCAGCCAGGACCGACAGGGAATTTACAATGAGCAGTTCTTC. Translating gives CASSQDRQGIYNEQFF.

V usage is TRBV7-6 and J usage is TRBJ2-1, with D maybe TRBD2 (5 bases). Germline assignment: CDR1 SGHVS and CDR2 FNYEAQ. The V and J ends lost 5 bases and 4 bases respectively, with 9 bases between them. The CDR3 has 13 amino acids. Here the CDR3 reads CASSPRGYNEQFF. DNA for the CDR3: TGTGCCAGCAGCCCCCGGGGTTACAATGAGCAGTTCTTC.

V usage is TRBV7-3 and J usage is TRBJ2-7, with 9 bases lining up with TRBD1. The CDR3 contains 17 residues. Germline CDR1 is SGHTA and CDR2 is FQGTGA. The J segment lost 5 bases and the V segment lost 5 bases, leaving 16 bases of the junction unmatched. The CDR3 sequence is CASSLPAGDRDHHEQYF. DNA for the CDR3: TGTGCCAGCAGCCTCCCCGCGGGGGACAGGGACCACCACGAGCAGTACTTC. Full variable domain (outside the CDR3, taken from reference TRBV7-3 and TRBJ2-7): GAGVSQTPSNKVTEKGKYVELRCDPISGHTALYWYRQSLGQGPEFLIYFQGTGAADDSGLPNDRFFAVRPEGSVSTLKIQRTERGDSAVYLCASSLPAGDRDHHEQYFGPGTRLTVT.

The rearrangement joins TRBV7-3 to TRBJ2-1, with 8 bases that match TRBD2. The CDR3 runs to 13 residues. The ends lost 3 bases at V and 6 bases at J; junction bases unmatched: 1. The germline V gene has CDR1 SGHTA and CDR2 FQGTGA. Here the CDR3 reads CASSFGLANEQFF. The CDR3 region has the DNA TGTGCCAGCAGCTTCGGACTAGCCAATGAGCAGTTCTTC.

J is TRBJ1-2 and V is TRBV28; 7 bases map to TRBD1. CDR1 is MDHEN, CDR2 SYDVKM, per germline. V trimming: 4 bases; J trimming: 4 bases; junction bases outside the gene matches: 9. The CDR3 totals 15 residues. The DNA for the CDR3 is TGTGCCAGCAGTTCTCCGGGACAGCATCCCTATGGCTACACCTTC. It codes for CASSSPGQHPYGYTF.

The CDR3 coding sequence is TGCGCCAGCAGCTTGGCGGACAACCAAGTGCGAAAACTGTTTTTT. It is translated as CASSLADNQVRKLFF. The chain combines TRBV5-1 with TRBJ1-4; TRBD1 is a possible D gene (5 bases). The germline CDR1 and CDR2 sequences are SGHRS and YFSETQ. The CDR3 length is 15 residues. The V and J ends lost 0 bases and 10 bases respectively, with 16 bases between them.

This chain uses TRBV10-2 with TRBJ1-4; D not certain. Trimming left V 4 bases short and J 7 bases short, with 19 bases between. CDR1 is WSHSY and CDR2 is SAAADI in the germline V gene. This CDR3 region has 16 residues. CDR3 DNA: TGCGCCAGCAGTGTTATGGACTCCAAGGTGGGTGAAAAACTGTTTTTT. This translates into CASSVMDSKVGEKLFF.

The chain carries TRBV6-4 and TRBJ2-3, with 9 bases fitting TRBD2. The germline CDR1 and CDR2 sequences are MRHNA and SNTAGT. J was trimmed by 0 bases and V by 3 bases; bases with no gene match: 4. The CDR3 loop spans 16 amino acids. CDR3 DNA: TGTGCCAGCAGTGAGGTCGCGGGGGGGAGCACAGATACGCAGTATTTT. Its translation is CASSEVAGGSTDTQYF.

The chain carries TRBV5-1 and TRBJ2-1, with 11 bases that match TRBD2. V dropped 4 bases and J dropped 7; count of bases not matched to a gene: 10. The CDR3 sequence is 16 residues long. Looked up from germline, CDR1 is SGHRS and CDR2 is YFSETQ. The CDR3 sequence: CASSLSGGASRNEQFF. As DNA, the CDR3 is TGCGCCAGCAGCCTTAGCGGGGGGGCATCAAGGAATGAGCAGTTCTTC.

The chain joins TRBV9 to TRBJ2-7; D unresolved. Germline V gene lookup returns CDR1 SGDLS and CDR2 YYNGEE. The CDR3 length is 14 residues. Trimming took 3 bases from V and 6 from J, leaving 16 bases between them. The CDR3 DNA follows: TGTGCCAGCAGCGGCGGCCGGGTCTCGGGCGAGCAGTACTTC. Its protein is CASSGGRVSGEQYF.

V usage is TRBV28 and J usage is TRBJ1-2, with 7 bases matching TRBD1. CDR1 MDHEN and CDR2 SYDVKM come from the germline V gene. The CDR3 sequence is 16 residues long. With V trimmed by 5 bases and J by 4 bases, 13 bases remained unmatched. In DNA form, the CDR3 reads TGTGCCAGCAGTCTAAGGCGGGCAGGGGGATTCTATGGCTACACCTTC. Residues: CASSLRRAGGFYGYTF.